A single sample gave rise to the 21 T cell receptor beta chains below, sequenced in a study of T cell responses to AZD1222 COVID-19 vaccine. The assay was immunoSEQ multiplex PCR, and TCRdb's table has in-frame clones only and misses some. The sample consists of approximately 100,000 clones, roughly 87% of them appearing once. Material: peripheral blood, obtained on day 0 of AZD1222 vaccination. These receptors were taken from an adult in good health.

This sequence joins TRBV5-1 and TRBJ2-3; 10 nucleotides line up with TRBD1. The V and J ends lost 0 bases and 3 bases, in that order; junction bases with no gene match: 4. The CDR3 covers 16 residues. In germline, CDR1 is SGHRS, CDR2 YFSETQ. This CDR3 is CASSLGQGAGTDTQYF. For the CDR3, the DNA is TGCGCCAGCAGCTTGGGACAGGGGGCCGGGACAGATACGCAGTATTTT. Based on the CDR3 plus reference TRBV5-1 and TRBJ2-3, the full variable domain is KAGVTQTPRYLIKTRGQQVTLSCSPISGHRSVSWYQQTPGQGLQFLFEYFSETQRNKGNFPGRFSGRQFSNSRSEMNVSTLELGDSALYLCASSLGQGAGTDTQYFGPGTRLTVL.

The chain combines TRBV19 with TRBJ1-5; 9 nucleotides align to TRBD1. J lost 7 bases, V lost 5 bases, and 9 bases had no gene match. The CDR3 extends over 15 amino acids. Germline loops: CDR1 LNHDA, CDR2 SQIVND (reference sequence). This chain's CDR3 is CASSVKGQGGQPQHF. DNA for the CDR3: TGTGCCAGTAGTGTGAAGGGACAGGGAGGGCAGCCCCAGCATTTT.

This chain connects TRBV18 to TRBJ1-6; D unresolved. V was clipped by 2 bases and J by 3 bases, with 8 bases between them. Germline lookup yields CDR1 KGHSH and CDR2 LQKENI. The CDR3 is made up of 15 amino acids. The CDR3 reads CASSPDGLYNSPLHF. The CDR3 DNA follows: TGTGCCAGCTCACCAGATGGCCTCTATAATTCACCCCTCCACTTT.

V gene TRBV28 combines with J gene TRBJ2-3; TRBD1 is a possible D gene (5 bases). This CDR3 region has 13 residues. The germline gives CDR1 MDHEN, CDR2 SYDVKM. V lost 2 bases to trimming and J lost 4 bases, with 7 bases between them. DNA for the CDR3: TGTGCCAGCAGTTTACAGGGCCCAGATACGCAGTATTTT. Residues: CASSLQGPDTQYF.

This chain connects TRBV19 to TRBJ2-7; D is unclear. The length of the CDR3 is 12 residues. The V gene's germline CDR1 is LNHDA and CDR2 SQIVND (reference sequence). V was pared by 6 bases and J by 2 bases, with 8 bases between. CDR3 nucleotide sequence: TGTGCCAGTAGCCCCGGAACCTACGAGCAGTACTTC. Translated, it gives CASSPGTYEQYF. Supplemented by reference TRBV19 and TRBJ2-7, the full variable domain reads DGGITQSPKYLFRKEGQNVTLSCEQNLNHDAMYWYRQDPGQGLRLIYYSQIVNDFQKGDIAEGYSVSREKKESFPLTVTSAQKNPTAFYLCASSPGTYEQYFGPGTRLTVT.

The chain combines TRBV5-1 with TRBJ2-7; TRBD1 agrees at 9 bases. V trimming: 0 bases; J trimming: 5 bases; junction bases outside the gene matches: 6. This CDR3 is built from 15 residues. Germline CDR1 and CDR2: SGHRS and YFSETQ. CDR3 DNA sequence: TGCGCCAGCAGCTTGGTCTCGACAGGGGGGGACGAGCAGTACTTC. Protein: CASSLVSTGGDEQYF.

V and J are TRBV11-2 and TRBJ1-1; D not certain. The germline gives CDR1 SGHAT, CDR2 FQNNGV. This CDR3 region has 12 residues. V was trimmed by 1 base and J by 5 bases, leaving 5 bases between them. CDR3 coding DNA: TGTGCCAGCAGCTTAGTACAGACTGAAGCTTTCTTT. It is translated as CASSLVQTEAFF. Variable domain in full (rest from reference TRBV11-2 and TRBJ1-1): EAGVAQSPRYKIIEKRQSVAFWCNPISGHATLYWYQQILGQGPKLLIQFQNNGVVDDSQLPKDRFSAERLKGVDSTLKIQPAKLEDSAVYLCASSLVQTEAFFGQGTRLTVV.

The chain combines TRBV6-5 with TRBJ1-2; 10 bases agree with TRBD1. Germline V gene lookup returns CDR1 MNHEY and CDR2 SVGAGI. This CDR3 has 15 residues. Trimming took 4 bases from V and 6 from J; bases not matched to a gene: 8. The CDR3 loop reads CASSSTGTGVNGYTF. For the CDR3, the DNA is TGTGCCAGCAGTTCTACCGGGACAGGGGTGAATGGCTACACCTTC.

The chain couples TRBV6-5 to TRBJ2-7; D is unresolved. The germline V gene encodes CDR1 MNHEY and CDR2 SVGAGI. The CDR3 contains 15 residues. Deletions cut 5 bases from V and 0 bases from J, with 14 bases between. The CDR3 protein is CASSPLTTSSYEQYF. The CDR3 DNA reads as TGTGCCAGCAGTCCCCTTACCACCAGCTCCTACGAGCAGTACTTC.

CDR3 bases: TGCAGCGGGGGGGAGAATGAGCAGTTCTTC. Protein: CSGGENEQFF. The gene calls are TRBV29-1 and TRBJ2-1, with D perhaps matching TRBD2 (6 bases). The CDR3 contains 10 residues. The ends were cut back, 7 bases at V and 7 bases at J, with 8 bases in the middle. Germline CDR1 is SQVTM and CDR2 is ANQGSEA.

CDR3 coding DNA: TGTGCCAGCTCACCACCAGGGGCACTAGCGGCTAGAGGTGTCTCCTACAATGAGCAGTTCTTC. It yields the protein CASSPPGALAARGVSYNEQFF. The chain links TRBV18 to TRBJ2-1; TRBD2 agrees at 8 bases. Looked up from germline, CDR1 is KGHSH and CDR2 is LQKENI. The CDR3 length is 21 residues. V lost 0 bases, J lost 0 bases, and 16 bases stayed unmatched.

The genes are TRBV27 and TRBJ1-2; TRBD1 might be the D (5 bases). The CDR3 loop spans 13 amino acids. The germline gives CDR1 MNHEY, CDR2 SMNVEV (reference sequence). Trimming left V 5 bases short and J 5 bases short, with 12 bases between. The CDR3 protein is CASSLREGYGYTF. The CDR3 DNA reads TGTGCCAGCAGTCTCAGGGAGGGATATGGCTACACCTTC.

The chain joins TRBV28 to TRBJ1-5, with D hard to call. Trimming removed 1 base at V and 5 bases at J, with 9 bases between. This CDR3 comprises 14 residues. CDR1 MDHEN and CDR2 SYDVKM come from the germline V gene. The CDR3 reads CASSLSVIDQPQHF. The CDR3 coding sequence is TGTGCCAGCAGTTTATCAGTGATTGATCAGCCCCAGCATTTT.

The chain is built from TRBV3-1 (or the pseudogene TRBV3-2) and TRBJ1-2; 11 bases align to TRBD1. The germline gives CDR1 LGHDT, CDR2 YNNKEL (reference sequence). The CDR3 sequence is 14 residues long. The V and J ends lost 1 base and 7 bases, in that order; junction bases with no gene match: 2. CDR3 amino acids: CASSQGTGGVGYTF. DNA for the CDR3: TGTGCCAGCAGCCAAGGGACAGGGGGCGTTGGCTACACCTTC.

The chain employs TRBV15 and TRBJ2-1; TRBD1 might be the D (5 bases). The CDR3 length is 16 residues. CDR1 LNHNV and CDR2 YYDKDF come from the germline V gene (reference sequence). With 3 bases removed from V and 0 bases from J, the gap between germline ends came to 12 bases. The DNA of the CDR3 is TGTGCCACCAGCAGCAGGGCCCTTTTCTCCTACAATGAGCAGTTCTTC. It translates to CATSSRALFSYNEQFF.

The rearrangement joins TRBV19 to TRBJ1-2; 8 bases match TRBD1. Germline CDR1 is LNHDA and CDR2 is SQIVND (reference sequence). Trimming took 3 bases from V and 6 from J; bases not matched to a gene: 3. The CDR3 is 13 residues long. The CDR3: CASSIDRGDGYTF. CDR3 coding DNA: TGTGCCAGTAGTATTGACAGGGGAGATGGCTACACCTTC.

CDR3 amino acids: CASSIVTGGSNQPQHF. The CDR3 DNA follows: TGTGCCAGTAGTATTGTGACAGGGGGAAGCAATCAGCCCCAGCATTTT. The rearrangement links TRBV19 to TRBJ1-5, with TRBD1 identical over 9 bases. CDR3 size: 16 residues. The V and J ends lost 3 bases and 1 base, in that order; junction bases with no gene match: 4. The V gene's germline CDR1 is LNHDA and CDR2 SQIVND (reference sequence).

The V gene is TRBV11-3, the J gene TRBJ2-3; tentative D call: TRBD2 (5 bases). With 5 bases removed from V and 1 base from J, the gap between germline ends came to 10 bases. Germline-derived CDR1 and CDR2 are SGHNT and YENEEA. This CDR3 has 14 amino acids. The CDR3 here is CASSPAGGTDTQYF. The CDR3 coding sequence is TGTGCCAGCAGCCCCGCGGGCGGCACAGATACGCAGTATTTT.

This chain links TRBV11-2 with TRBJ1-3, with D hard to call. The CDR3 spans 15 residues. The germline V gene has CDR1 SGHAT and CDR2 FQNNGV. V dropped 2 bases and J dropped 0 bases, with 8 bases sitting between them. This CDR3 reads CASSLRHLSGNTIYF. Here the CDR3 DNA reads TGTGCCAGCAGCTTACGACACCTCTCTGGAAACACCATATATTTT. The variable domain in full, with the rest retrieved from reference TRBV11-2 and TRBJ1-3, is EAGVAQSPRYKIIEKRQSVAFWCNPISGHATLYWYQQILGQGPKLLIQFQNNGVVDDSQLPKDRFSAERLKGVDSTLKIQPAKLEDSAVYLCASSLRHLSGNTIYFGEGSWLTVV.

V gene TRBV3-1 (or the pseudogene TRBV3-2) combines with J gene TRBJ1-1; D gene ambiguous. Germline loops: CDR1 LGHDT, CDR2 YNNKEL (reference sequence). V lost 1 base and J 8 bases, leaving 11 bases between the germline ends. The CDR3 sequence is 13 residues long. CDR3 nucleotides: TGTGCCAGCAGCCAAGTTGTGGGCCTAGAAGCTTTCTTT. It is translated as CASSQVVGLEAFF.

The chain recombines TRBV19 with TRBJ1-4, with D unclear. Trimming removed 5 bases from V and 0 bases from J, with 10 bases in between. Germline V gene lookup returns CDR1 LNHDA and CDR2 SQIVND (reference sequence). The CDR3 contains 15 residues. The CDR3 bases are TGTGCCAGTAGTGCCTACAGTGCAACTAATGAAAAACTGTTTTTT. This encodes CASSAYSATNEKLFF.